The T cell receptor (beta chain) described here comes from a study of T cell changes during pregnancy in multiple sclerosis. Produced via immunoSEQ multiplex PCR; TCRdb's table is partial and in-frame only. This repertoire shows about 120,000 clones, 90% to 95% found once; its top ten account for around 6%. V was pared by 1 base and J by 1 base, with 9 bases between. Germline V CDR1 and CDR2: LGHNA, YNFKEQ. The CDR3 loop spans 15 amino acids. This sequence originates from a female donor with multiple sclerosis, enrolled in a pregnancy study. Sequencing used peripheral blood, obtained before pregnancy. The chain joins TRBV4-2 to TRBJ2-3; maybe TRBD1 (5 bases). CDR3 sequence: CASSQAGQRTDTQYF. The CDR3 nucleotides read TGTGCCAGCAGCCAAGCAGGGCAACGCACAGATACGCAGTATTTT.